This TCR beta chain was documented in a study of CD4 T cells in relation to SARS-CoV-2 and coronaviruses. Turning to the study itself: After approximately 10 days of antigen culture, PBMC TCR beta CDR3s were sequenced. No peptide or an HIV-1 Nef peptide pool served as negative control.

This table comes from immunoSEQ multiplex PCR, and its TCRdb copy is limited to in-frame clones, with some not included. The sample has about 17,000 clones; around 76% are singletons. Before the COVID-19 pandemic, during about 2010-2018, CD4+ T cells were taken from unexposed donors. The cells were cultured for 10 days before CD4+ T cells were isolated. Concerning this clone itself: The antigen remains unidentified.

This receptor was identified in a human donor in good health. Material for sequencing was CD4+ T cells from PBMCs, cultured in vitro.

The CDR3, as DNA: TGCGCCAGCAGCCAAGAGGGGGGCTTCGGCAATCAGCCCCAGCATTTT. This encodes CASSQEGGFGNQPQHF. This chain uses TRBV4-3 with TRBJ1-5; D possibly corresponds to TRBD1 (6 bases). The CDR3 has 16 residues. V was shortened by 0 bases and J by 2 bases, with 11 bases between the two germline ends. Germline CDR1 reads LGHNA; CDR2 reads YSLEER.